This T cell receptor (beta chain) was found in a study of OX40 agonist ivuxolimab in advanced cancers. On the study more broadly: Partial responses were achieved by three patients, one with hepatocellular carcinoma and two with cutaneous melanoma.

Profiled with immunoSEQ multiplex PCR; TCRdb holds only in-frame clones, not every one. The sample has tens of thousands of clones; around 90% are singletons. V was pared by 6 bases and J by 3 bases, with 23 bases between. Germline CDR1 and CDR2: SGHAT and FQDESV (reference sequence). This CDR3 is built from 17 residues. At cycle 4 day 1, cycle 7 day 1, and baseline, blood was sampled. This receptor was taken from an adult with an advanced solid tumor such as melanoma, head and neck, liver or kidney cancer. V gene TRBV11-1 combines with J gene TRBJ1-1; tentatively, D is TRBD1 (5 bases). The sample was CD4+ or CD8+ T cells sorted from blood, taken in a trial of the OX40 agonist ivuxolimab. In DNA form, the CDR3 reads TGTGCCAGCAGAAAAGGGAGTGGGGCAGGGACGTACACTGAAGCTTTCTTT. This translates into CASRKGSGAGTYTEAFF.